This TCR beta chain was retrieved from a study of blood T cells in healthy people across ages (dated by TCRdb to the mid-2010s). Context from the whole study: In model experiments, roughly one uniquely barcoded TCR beta cDNA molecule per two T cells was captured by template switching. For two donors (one aged 18 to 29 and one aged 80 or older), the study analyzed two additional independent replicas of 1 million unique cDNA reads from the same blood draw. To avoid experimental bias, donors of different ages were randomly spread across the sequencing lanes. The study measured age-related changes in TCR beta repertoire diversity using deep sequencing normalized with unique cDNA molecular identifiers. Four age groups were formed from the donors: young (average approximately 15 years), middle-aged (around 39), aged (62) and long-lived (around 82). The research as a whole found: As age increased, observed TCR beta diversity per million T cells dropped in a roughly linear way, and a significant reduction was already evident by age approximately 40. A strong correlation was found between observed TCR beta diversity and the percentage of naive T cells measured by flow cytometry. The long-lived group showed more naive CD4+ T cells, fewer expanded clones and increased TCR diversity than the aged group, suggesting age selection. Estimates of total diversity based on one million sequenced T cells were regarded as lower bounds and as underestimates. Donor CMV infection status was unknown, potentially confounding age-related changes in expanded clonotypes. Because profiling used bulk unsorted PBMCs, naive and antigen-experienced compartments could not be compared conclusively.

The V end gives up 10 bases and the J end 3 bases, leaving 4 bases in the junction not matched to a gene. The CDR3 runs 12 residues from the cysteine to the phenylalanine. The read is trimmed to its CDR3 DNA, 36 bases read in frame from base 1. CDR1 is given as SNHLY and CDR2 as FYNNEI, both from the germline V gene. Systemically healthy Caucasian individuals from Russia, 39 in total and aged roughly 6 to 100 years, were included as donors. Each donor gave about 9.7 milliliters of peripheral blood, drawn into EDTA-treated Vacutainer tubes. Ficoll-Paque density-gradient centrifugation was used to isolate PBMCs, with at least 7 million obtained per sample. Total RNA was extracted from PBMCs with Trizol reagent, with at least 5.5 micrograms obtained per sample. The percentages of naive CD45RAhigh/CD27high T cells were determined by flow cytometry on a PBMC aliquot from every donor. The library was prepared using 5' RACE. Sequencing took place on an Illumina HiSeq 2500. A second PCR of 7 to 11 cycles was run with a J-beta primer mix and a sample-barcoded 5' primer. Each TCR beta cDNA molecule received a unique molecular identifier from a template-switch 5' adaptor carrying 12 random nucleotides. Each sample yielded at least 3 million CDR3-containing paired-end reads. First-strand cDNA was synthesized from all RNA with the Mint cDNA synthesis kit, primed by a TRBC-specific oligonucleotide. All cDNA was treated with uracil-DNA glycosylase and then went through a first 18-cycle PCR with the universal primers M1SS and BC2_uni_R. Processing in the source paper ran as follows. For normalization, 1 million high-quality reads, each with a distinct molecular identifier, were randomly selected from each sample. Instead of being binned into consensus sequences, reads with shared molecular identifiers were discarded. CDR3 identification, clonotype clustering and error correction used MiTCR with a Q25 quality threshold and the strictest error-elimination algorithm. A nonparametric unseen species model with Euler transformation was used to estimate a lower bound on total TCR beta diversity. The public reads were run again by TCRdb, first through fastp at Q25 and then through MiXCR, and only productive beta chains were kept. Rows merge per CDR3 protein into single entries with the most common DNA and genes. The V and J calls and clone size come from TCRdb's table, not from the authors' own analysis. Here the sample has some 700,000 distinct CDR3 sequences; roughly 45% occur a single time. Together, the top ten hold around 20% of the sample.

For this clonotype: Its target antigen remains unknown. No much larger clone exists at a distance of one base, and base qualities are not known.

The clonotype comes from a woman aged 60-75 years in good health. Sequencing was performed on blood. The chain joins TRBV2 to TRBJ1-2, with TRBD1 identical over 8 junction bases. The nucleotide sequence reads as follows: TGTGCCAACGGACAGGGAGACTATGGCTACACCTTC. This is translated as CANGQGDYGYTF. The CDR3 plus the reference TRBV2 and TRBJ1-2 genes for the other parts give the full variable domain: EPEVTQTPSHQVTQMGQEVILRCVPISNHLYFYWYRQILGQKVEFLVSFYNNEISEKSEIFDDQFSVERPDGSNFTLKIRSTKLEDSAMYFCANGQGDYGYTFGSGTRLTVV.